Sequencing of this TCR beta chain was carried out in a study of blood T cells in healthy people across ages. The use of a sample-barcoded 5' primer and a J-beta primer mix characterized a second PCR of roughly 7 to 11 cycles. TCRdb reprocessed the 5' RACE reads with MiXCR, giving one entry per CDR3 protein. The repertoire has 850,000 to 950,000 distinct CDR3 sequences, under 30% of them found once; the top ten carry roughly 17%. Germline lookup yields CDR1 WSHSY and CDR2 SAAADI. The CDR3 contains 12 residues. For this clonotype: The antigen is undetermined.

Study results and caveats: What prevented conclusive comparison of naive and antigen-experienced cells was that PBMCs were unsorted. Long-lived donors exceeded aged donors in naive CD4+ cells and diversity.

This sequence joins TRBV10-2 and TRBJ2-5; D may be TRBD2 (6 bases). With the DNA end fitting TRBJ2-7 better, the J assignment may be wrong. What was sequenced was blood. This receptor was identified in a woman older than 75 in good health. In DNA, the CDR3 is TGCGCCAGCCGGGACTCTTTCTACGAGCAGTACTTC. Amino acid sequence: CASRDSFYEQYF.